Described below is a single T cell receptor (beta chain) sequence and its context. A read error may produce the germline difference seen at one junction end. Excluded were patients with other autoimmune diseases, uncontrolled infections, pregnancy or lactation. The data were obtained in a study of Graves' ophthalmopathy and Graves' hyperthyroidism. As for the study in general: Before any treatment was given, at initial diagnosis, peripheral blood was collected.

The CDR3 consists of 16 residues. Germline loops: CDR1 SEHNR, CDR2 FQNEAQ (reference sequence). The TCR beta CDR3 regions underwent amplification from RNA transcripts. First-round RT-PCR relied on HTBI primers, and a second-round multiplex PCR came next. TCRdb processed the multiplex PCR reads anew with MiXCR; each CDR3 protein has one entry. The table lists approximately 700,000 distinct CDR3 sequences, approximately 40% of them singletons. V and J are TRBV7-9 and TRBJ2-6; D is tentatively TRBD1 or TRBD2 (5 bases each). Source material: peripheral blood. The source is an adult man with Graves' ophthalmopathy. CDR3 residues: CASSLMGVSGAYVLTF. The CDR3 DNA sequence: TGTGCCAGCAGCTTAATGGGGGTTTCTGGGGCCTACGTCCTAACTTTC.